This record covers a single T cell receptor beta chain. Antigen unknown. The V gene's germline CDR1 is SNHLY and CDR2 FYNNEI. The V end lost 8 bases, the J end lost 9 bases, and 23 bases lay between the germline ends. The CDR3 runs to 15 residues. This sample is drawn from a study of T cell responses to AZD1222 COVID-19 vaccine. Study-level information: Pooling covered second doses at about 4 or about 12 weeks.

Study-level findings and limits: Along spike, vaccine-associated CD4 TCRs were found throughout, with dominance at 160-218 and 743-854. Unmutated variant regions reportedly attract nearly half of all spike-specific TCRs. Mostly white British, mostly female donors; authors suggested clonal diversity may be underestimated.

Sequencing was performed with immunoSEQ multiplex PCR; in TCRdb, only in-frame clones are kept and a portion is missing. Altogether tens of thousands of clones are present, approximately 91% being singletons, with the ten largest covering 45%. The gene calls are TRBV2 and TRBJ1-5, with TRBD1 as a possible D gene (5 bases). The clonotype comes from an adult in good health. This material consisted of peripheral blood, taken on day 0 of AZD1222 vaccination. The CDR3 here is CASGLSRATDRPQHF. CDR3 sequence (DNA): TGTGCCAGCGGCCTAAGCAGGGCCACAGACCGGCCCCAGCATTTT.